This TCR beta chain was sequenced during a study of beta chain features in type 1 diabetes. Overall study results and limits: Naive, central memory and Treg TCRB repertoires seemed to resemble each other more closely in patients than they did in healthy donors. In every one of the four CD4+ subsets, TCRB CDR3s were moderately but significantly shorter in Type 1 diabetes patients.

A CD45RO/CCR7/CD25/CD127/CD95/CD27 panel sorted naive, central memory, regulatory and stem cell-like memory CD4+ cells. V dropped 3 bases and J dropped 5 bases, with 21 bases sitting between them. Germline values: CDR1 SGHDN, CDR2 FVKESK. The CDR3 consists of 17 residues. In regard to this clone: Its antigen is still unknown.

As every portion of the isolated RNA was reverse transcribed, the sequencing read expressed TCRB transcripts. Sequencing used immunoSEQ multiplex PCR; TCRdb keeps in-frame clones, though not all of them. This sample has about 190,000 clones, with approximately 8.1% found just once. This TCR derives from a woman aged 40 to 50 with type 1 diabetes. The sequencing sample was made of central memory CD4+ T cells from blood. The chain links TRBV14 to TRBJ2-3; tentatively, D is TRBD2 (5 bases). The CDR3 coding sequence is TGTGCCAGCAGCCACCTCGGACTTTTCCTTTGGGGAGATACGCAGTATTTT. Translating gives CASSHLGLFLWGDTQYF.